These T cell receptor beta chains were read from a single sample in a study of blood T cell repertoires in COVID-19. Assay: immunoSEQ multiplex PCR; the TCRdb copy retains only in-frame clones and omits some. Here the sample spans hundreds of thousands of clones, 86% being singletons. Material: PBMCs or T cells enriched from blood (not recorded which). The receptors derive from a woman aged 45-65 years in a cohort exposed to, infected with or recovered from COVID-19 (not recorded which). Both conserved end residues are part of each CDR3. D genes are given only for firm matches. Size tells how often a clone was seen (once, few, many) or the class of an expanded clone, and some rows leave it out.

V gene	J gene	clone size	D gene	CDR3 DNA	CDR3 protein
TRBV27	TRBJ2-2	NA	NA	TGTGCCAGCAGTTTCAACCAGATAAACACCGGGGAGCTGTTTTTT	CASSFNQINTGELFF
TRBV7-2	TRBJ2-1	NA	TRBD2	TGTGCCAGCAGCTTAGTAGCGGGAGGTTACAATGAGCAGTTCTTC	CASSLVAGGYNEQFF
TRBV7-9	TRBJ1-1	NA	TRBD1	TGTGCCAGCAGCAAAACACAGGGACAGGGGGCGGGAGCTTTCTTT	CASSKTQGQGAGAFF
TRBV4-2	TRBJ1-4	NA	NA	TGTGCCAGCAGCCAAAGCTCTTCAGGGATACTCTATGAAAAACTGTTTTTT	CASSQSSSGILYEKLFF
TRBV7-9	TRBJ1-3	NA	NA	TGTGCCAGCAGCTTAGAAGGGGGTGGGATCTCTGGAAACACCATATATTTT	CASSLEGGGISGNTIYF
TRBV9	TRBJ1-4	NA	TRBD1	TGTGCCAGCAGCGAGGGGACAGGGCGGGGGACTAATGAAAAACTGTTTTTT	CASSEGTGRGTNEKLFF
TRBV7-2	TRBJ1-5	NA	NA	TGTGCCAGCAGGACTGGCCGAAACGATCAACAGCATTTT	CASRTGRNDQQHF
TRBV3-1/TRBV3-2	TRBJ1-5	NA	NA	TGTGCCAGCAGCCAAAACGCGGCAGTAGCTAATCAGCCCCAGCATTTT	CASSQNAAVANQPQHF
TRBV7-9	TRBJ2-1	NA	NA	TGTGCCAGCAGCTTAGTATCAGGGCCTGAGCAGTTCTTC	CASSLVSGPEQFF
TRBV2	TRBJ1-1	NA	TRBD1	TGTGCCAGCAGTACGGACAGGGTTAGTATGGGTGAAGCTTTCTTT	CASSTDRVSMGEAFF
TRBV28	TRBJ1-5	once	TRBD1	TGTGCCAGCAGTTGGGGACAGGAACATCAGCCCCAGCATTTT	CASSWGQEHQPQHF
TRBV7-6	TRBJ2-3	NA	TRBD2	TGTGCCAGCAGCTCCCGGACTAGCCCAGATACGCAGTATTTT	CASSSRTSPDTQYF
TRBV10-2	TRBJ2-1	NA	NA	TGCGCCAGCAGTAGAGGGTACAATGAGCAGTTCTTC	CASSRGYNEQFF
TRBV5-1	TRBJ2-5	NA	NA	TGCGCCAGCAGGAGGAAAGTCCAAGAGACCCAGTACTTC	CASRRKVQETQYF
TRBV19	TRBJ1-1	NA	NA	TGTGCCAGTAGTATTGGGCCAAGGTTTGAAGCTTTCTTT	CASSIGPRFEAFF
TRBV29-1	TRBJ1-1	NA	TRBD1	TGCAGCGTTTACAGGGGGCGTTTGAACACTGAAGCTTTCTTT	CSVYRGRLNTEAFF
TRBV4-1	TRBJ2-7	NA	NA	TGCGCCAGCAGCCAAGTAACAGCCTCAACCTACGAGCAGTACTTC	CASSQVTASTYEQYF
TRBV18	TRBJ2-1	NA	NA	TGTGCCAGCTCAGCTCCCCGGACTAATGAGCAGTTCTTC	CASSAPRTNEQFF
TRBV20-1	TRBJ2-3	NA	NA	TGCAGTGCTAGTTGGACTCCCGCTAGCACAGATACGCAGTATTTT	CSASWTPASTDTQYF
TRBV11-2	TRBJ2-7	NA	NA	TGTGCCAGCAGCAAAGAGGAAAGCCCATCCTACGAGCAGTACTTC	CASSKEESPSYEQYF
TRBV6-1	TRBJ2-4	NA	TRBD1	TGTGCCAGCAGTGAATCTGCAGGGGGATTGGACATTCAGTACTTC	CASSESAGGLDIQYF
TRBV3-1/TRBV3-2	TRBJ1-2	many	NA	TGTGCCAGCAGCAATGCCAACAGGGATGGCTACACCTTC	CASSNANRDGYTF
TRBV7-2	TRBJ1-1	NA	NA	TGTGCCAGCAGCCAGACCAGGGTTGTTACTGAAGCTTTCTTT	CASSQTRVVTEAFF
TRBV27	TRBJ1-4	NA	NA	TGTGCCAGCAGTTTCGATTGGAGAAAGAATGAAAAACTGTTTTTT	CASSFDWRKNEKLFF
TRBV9	TRBJ1-1	NA	TRBD1	TGTGCCAGCAGCGGACAGGGGATCGTGAACACTGAAGCTTTCTTT	CASSGQGIVNTEAFF
TRBV2	TRBJ1-5	NA	NA	TGTGCCAGCAGCGGGTCCCTCAATCAGCCCCAGCATTTT	CASSGSLNQPQHF
TRBV29-1	TRBJ1-2	NA	NA	TGCAGCGTCCGAACCGCAGCTAACTATGGCTACACCTTC	CSVRTAANYGYTF
TRBV18	TRBJ2-1	NA	NA	TGTGCCAGCTCACGAGAACAGAGCTCCTACAATGAGCAGTTCTTC	CASSREQSSYNEQFF
TRBV4-1	TRBJ1-5	once	TRBD1	TGCGCCAGCAGCCAACCTGGGACAGGTCGAGGTCGGAATCAGCCCCAGCATTTT	CASSQPGTGRGRNQPQHF